The 14 T cell receptor beta chains in this list originate from one sample, sequenced in a study of blood T cells in healthy people across ages. A sample-barcoded 5' primer and a J-beta primer mix were used in a second PCR of about 7 to 11 cycles. TCRdb re-called the 5' RACE reads with MiXCR, one entry per CDR3 protein. Among some 700,000 distinct CDR3 sequences listed, 22% were seen once. The sample consisted of blood. The receptors come from a man in his sixties or seventies in good health.

CDR3 nucleotides: TGTGCCATCAGTCAGCCGGGACAGGGAACGAACACCGGGGAGCTGTTTTTT. This gives the protein CAISQPGQGTNTGELFF. The J gene is TRBJ2-2, the V gene TRBV10-3; 9 nucleotides line up with TRBD1. Germline CDR1 is ENHRY and CDR2 is SYGVKD. This CDR3 contains 17 residues. V was pared by 5 bases and J by 0 bases, with 7 bases of the junction left unmatched.

The chain employs TRBV28 and TRBJ2-7; D is undetermined. This CDR3 contains 13 residues. From germline, CDR1 is MDHEN and CDR2 SYDVKM. The germline V and J ends were trimmed by 7 bases and 2 bases, with 12 bases remaining between them. This chain's CDR3 is CASNRDVAYEQYF. The CDR3 DNA is TGTGCCAGCAACCGAGACGTAGCCTACGAGCAGTACTTC.

The chain recombines TRBV5-6 with TRBJ2-3; 8 nucleotides align to TRBD2. V lost 5 bases, J lost 0 bases, and 8 bases stayed unmatched. Germline loops: CDR1 SGHDT, CDR2 YYEEEE. This CDR3 comprises 16 residues. The CDR3 DNA reads as TGTGCCAGCAGGCATAGACTAGCGCAAAGCACAGATACGCAGTATTTT. It specifies CASRHRLAQSTDTQYF.

V is TRBV19 and J is TRBJ2-5, with 9 bases identical to TRBD1. Looked up from germline, CDR1 is LNHDA and CDR2 is SQIVND (reference sequence). With 6 bases clipped from V and 4 bases from J, the junction kept 3 bases outside the gene matches. The CDR3 is made up of 13 amino acids. The CDR3 DNA reads TGTGCCAGTAGAGGACAGGGGTTAGAGACCCAGTACTTC. Its translation: CASRGQGLETQYF.

V gene TRBV12-3 or TRBV12-4 combines with J gene TRBJ2-5; D possibly corresponds to TRBD1 (6 bases). Trimming took off 3 bases at V and 3 bases at J, with 14 bases between the two ends. CDR3 length equals 15 residues. CDR3 DNA sequence: TGTGCCAGCAGTTTGGGGGCAGCGCGAGAAGAGACCCAGTACTTC. Protein sequence: CASSLGAAREETQYF.

The rearrangement joins TRBV12-3 or TRBV12-4 to TRBJ2-7; TRBD2 agrees at 7 bases. V gave up 7 bases and J gave up 0 bases; unmatched junction bases: 6. This CDR3 comprises 14 residues. CDR3 sequence: CASTTGTNSYEQYF. In nucleotides, the CDR3 is TGTGCCAGCACCACCGGGACTAACTCCTACGAGCAGTACTTC.

This clonotype was seen more than once but under ten times. V and J are TRBV20-1 and TRBJ2-5; the D gene could be TRBD1 or TRBD2 (5 bases each). The CDR3 has 12 residues. The germline V and J ends were trimmed by 8 bases and 2 bases, with 12 bases remaining between them. Germline CDR1 and CDR2: DFQATT and SNEGSKA (reference sequence). CDR3 in DNA: TGCAGTACCTGGGGGTTACAAGAGACCCAGTACTTC. Residues: CSTWGLQETQYF.

The V call is TRBV15, the J call TRBJ2-4; D not certain. This CDR3 has 13 amino acids. Deletions cut 3 bases from V and 9 bases from J, with 12 bases between. CDR1 LNHNV and CDR2 YYDKDF come from the germline V gene (reference sequence). CDR3 region: CATSSSSLAIQYF. CDR3 DNA: TGTGCCACCAGCAGTTCCTCCTTGGCCATTCAGTACTTC.

This clonotype has a handful of counts. The chain is built from TRBV27 and TRBJ2-4, with TRBD1 matching over 7 bases. The CDR3 consists of 17 residues. Germline trimming cut 5 bases from V and 0 bases from J; bases unmatched to any gene: 10. Germline CDR1 reads MNHEY; CDR2 reads SMNVEV (reference sequence). CDR3 sequence reads: CASSPGQAPLAKNIQYF. Here the CDR3 DNA reads TGTGCCAGCAGTCCCGGACAGGCCCCGCTAGCCAAAAACATTCAGTACTTC.

The gene calls are TRBV12-3 or TRBV12-4 and TRBJ1-4, with 7 bases identical to TRBD1. This CDR3 region has 15 residues. The J segment lost 6 bases and the V segment lost 5 bases, leaving 9 bases of the junction unmatched. The CDR3 DNA sequence: TGTGCCAGCAGTCCAGGGGGTCGGGATGATGAAAAACTGTTTTTT. Protein: CASSPGGRDDEKLFF.

The V and J genes are TRBV9 and TRBJ2-6; no clear D. V was clipped by 0 bases and J by 1 base, with 8 bases between them. CDR1 is SGDLS and CDR2 is YYNGEE in the germline V gene. The CDR3 is 16 residues long. CDR3 DNA: TGTGCCAGCAGCGTAGTTGGGGTATCTGGGGCCAACGTCCTGACTTTC. It yields the protein CASSVVGVSGANVLTF.

This chain connects TRBV29-1 to TRBJ2-2; no clear D. The ends were cut back, 7 bases at V and 0 bases at J, with 3 bases in the middle. Germline V gene sequence: CDR1 SQVTM, CDR2 ANQGSEA. This CDR3 contains 11 residues. The chain's CDR3 is CSGTNTGELFF. The CDR3, as DNA: TGCAGCGGGACGAACACCGGGGAGCTGTTTTTT.

V and J are TRBV20-1 and TRBJ1-2; TRBD1 might be the D (5 bases). V gave up 0 bases and J gave up 9 bases, with 23 bases separating them. This CDR3 has 16 amino acids. The V gene's germline CDR1 is DFQATT and CDR2 SNEGSKA (reference sequence). This CDR3 reads CSARDPWGTTIGSYTF. For the CDR3, the DNA is TGCAGTGCTAGAGACCCTTGGGGGACTACTATTGGTAGCTACACCTTC.

This clonotype came up a few times. The chain employs TRBV18 and TRBJ2-5, with 13 bases identical to TRBD2. Near its end, the DNA agrees better with TRBJ2-1, so the J call may be wrong. Germline values: CDR1 KGHSH, CDR2 LQKENI. The CDR3 contains 18 residues. The CDR3 DNA follows: TGTGCCAGCAACCAGAGGACTAGCGGGAGATTGGATTACAATGAGCAGTTCTTC. Translation: CASNQRTSGRLDYNEQFF.